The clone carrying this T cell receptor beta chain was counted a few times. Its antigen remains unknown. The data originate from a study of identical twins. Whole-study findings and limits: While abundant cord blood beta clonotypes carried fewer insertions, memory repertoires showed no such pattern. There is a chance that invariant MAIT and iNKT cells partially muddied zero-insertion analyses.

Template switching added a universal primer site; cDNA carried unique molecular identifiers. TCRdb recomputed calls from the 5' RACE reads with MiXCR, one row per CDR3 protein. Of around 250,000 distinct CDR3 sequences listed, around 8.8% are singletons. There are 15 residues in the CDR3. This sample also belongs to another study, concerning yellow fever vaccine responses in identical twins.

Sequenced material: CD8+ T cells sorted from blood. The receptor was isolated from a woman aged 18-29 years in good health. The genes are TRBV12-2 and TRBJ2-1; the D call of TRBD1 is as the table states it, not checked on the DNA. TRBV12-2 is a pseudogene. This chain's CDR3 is CASRPGTGGTNEQFF. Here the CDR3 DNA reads TGTGCAAGTCGTCCCGGGACAGGGGGGACTAATGAGCAGTTCTTC.